This entry describes one TCR beta chain. This clone has a handful of counts. Its antigen remains unidentified. There are no base qualities to consult, and no much larger clone falls within one base. TCRbeta CDR3 regions were amplified from genomic DNA by means of the immunoSEQ Assay, a bias-controlled multiplex PCR. The source study handled its data this way. The number of nucleated cells in each sample was estimated by amplification of reference gene primers within the assay. To quantify the absolute abundance of each unique TCRbeta CDR3 rearrangement, sequence reads were collapsed and filtered. Productive Simpson clonality was computed per sample as the square root of Simpson's diversity index over productive rearrangements. In TCRdb, the immuneACCESS table is reduced to in-frame sequences with V and J assigned. These tables do not hold every clone; where another copy was compared, an unresolved V gene accounts for under half, and the others remain unexplained. V and J calls plus clone size are reproduced from that table; the DNA served to infer D and trimming. The sample profile shows under 170,000 clones; more than 80% of them were found once. About 2% of the sample belongs to the ten largest clones.

Based on the germline V gene, the CDR1 and CDR2 sequences are SGHNT and YENEEA. The CDR3 sequence holds 16 residues, the cysteine and phenylalanine included. Of all the DNA, just the CDR3 is kept, 48 bases in frame from base 1. Germline trimming amounts to 3 bases on V and 5 bases on J, with 9 as the count of junction bases outside the gene matches. Each collaborating institution followed its own protocols to collect whole blood in K2EDTA tubes. For TCRbeta analysis, collaborators shipped samples as frozen whole blood, isolated PBMCs, or DNA extracted from either of those sample types. The data derive from a study of blood T cell repertoires in COVID-19 (dated by TCRdb to 2019 to 2021). General notes on the study: The collaborator samples originated in the United States, Italy and Spain and spanned the acute and convalescent phases of COVID-19. Nearly every sample came with metadata listing a de-identified subject ID, COVID-19 status, age in years and sex. Where available, HLA class I and class II types were obtained from metadata supplied by the sample provider rather than from assay-based typing. Samples came from the ongoing ImmuneRACE study (first 160 participants) plus 1,254 subjects from 6 global collaborators. The repertoires were released in a freely available public database meant as a resource for research on the immune response to SARS-CoV-2. Subjects who had been exposed to COVID-19, were actively infected with it, or had recovered from it provided the deeply sampled blood TCRbeta repertoires that made up the dataset. The prospective study material was composed of cDNA or gDNA derived from T cells, B-cell-depleted T cells, or PBMCs. Beyond this particular receptor, the publication reports: How much clinical and demographic metadata was included differed by source and by participant, and the metadata was provided uncurated.

Source material: peripheral blood. This TCR was recovered from a man between 65 and 85 years old with acute or convalescent COVID-19. This chain joins TRBV11-3 to TRBJ2-2; the junction holds 7 bases that match TRBD1. The nucleotide sequence reads as follows: TGTGCCAGCAGCTTCCAGGGACAGCTTCTTACCGGGGAGCTGTTTTTT. This gives the protein CASSFQGQLLTGELFF. Supplemented by the reference TRBV11-3 and TRBJ2-2 proteins around the CDR3, the complete variable domain is EAGVVQSPRYKIIEKKQPVAFWCNPISGHNTLYWYLQNLGQGPELLIRYENEEAVDDSQLPKDRFSAERLKGVDSTLKIQPAELGDSAVYLCASSFQGQLLTGELFFGEGSRLTVL.